The clone carrying this T cell receptor beta chain was detected a few times. This CDR3 is 12 amino acids long. Trimming took off 5 bases at V and 10 bases at J, with 15 bases between the two ends. Germline lookup yields CDR1 SQVTM and CDR2 ANQGSEA. The sample belongs to a study of beta chain features in type 1 diabetes. TCRB transcripts that were expressed got sequenced, as all of the isolated RNA had been reverse transcribed. Naive, central memory and regulatory T cell samples averaged roughly 3.6 million immunoSEQ reads each. Sequencing used immunoSEQ multiplex PCR; TCRdb keeps in-frame clones, though not all of them. This sample has some 500,000 clones; 11% occur once, and the top ten carry 0.045% to 0.06%.

This receptor was obtained from a woman aged 18-29 years in good health. This rearrangement joins TRBV29-1 to TRBJ2-1; D ambiguous. Sequencing was performed on naive CD4+ T cells from blood. The CDR3 reads CSVCWQTQEQFF. For the CDR3, the DNA is TGCAGCGTTTGTTGGCAAACGCAGGAGCAGTTCTTC.